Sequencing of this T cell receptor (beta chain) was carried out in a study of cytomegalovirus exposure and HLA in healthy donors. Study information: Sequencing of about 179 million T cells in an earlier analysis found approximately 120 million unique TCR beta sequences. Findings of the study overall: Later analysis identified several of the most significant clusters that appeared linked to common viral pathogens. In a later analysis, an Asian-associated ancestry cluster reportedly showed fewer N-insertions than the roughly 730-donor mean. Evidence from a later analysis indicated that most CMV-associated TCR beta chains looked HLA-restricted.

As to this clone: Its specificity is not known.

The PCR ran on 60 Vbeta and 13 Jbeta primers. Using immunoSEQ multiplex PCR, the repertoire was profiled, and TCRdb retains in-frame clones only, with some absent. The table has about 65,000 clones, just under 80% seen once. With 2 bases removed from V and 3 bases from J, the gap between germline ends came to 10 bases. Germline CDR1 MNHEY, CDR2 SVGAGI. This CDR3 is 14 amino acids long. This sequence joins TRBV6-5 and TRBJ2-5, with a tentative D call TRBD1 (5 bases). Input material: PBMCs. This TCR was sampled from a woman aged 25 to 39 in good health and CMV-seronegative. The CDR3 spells CASSYIGAKETQYF. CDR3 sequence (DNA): TGTGCCAGCAGTTACATAGGGGCTAAAGAGACCCAGTACTTC.